These 3 T cell receptor beta chains were all obtained from the same sample, sequenced in a study of CXCR3-negative and CXCR3-positive naive CD8 T cells (dated by TCRdb to the late 2010s). For sequencing, a NextSeq 550 was employed. The Human TCR Profiling Kit (MiLaboratory) was used to make UMI-labeled 5' RACE TRB cDNA libraries. TCRdb reprocessed the sequencing reads and holds a single record per CDR3 protein sequence, with no DNA. The sample's own table lists under 45,000 distinct CDR3 sequences. 14% to 15% of the sample belongs to the ten largest clones. Source material: memory CD8+ T cells from blood. What the cell subset or site label conveys for this sample: conventional CD8+ memory T cells (TMEM), sorted as controls. The source is a human donor in good health. Some clones in this sample may be carry-over from other donors' samples.

This sequence joins TRBV10-3 and TRBJ1-4. The CDR3 has 14 residues. Germline CDR1 and CDR2: ENHRY and SYGVKD. This CDR3 is CAISDVQPNEKLFF.

This rearrangement joins TRBV5-1 to TRBJ1-1; the TRBD1 assignment by TCRdb is unverifiable without DNA. CDR1 SGHRS and CDR2 YFSETQ come from the germline V gene. This CDR3 is built from 13 residues. The chain's CDR3 is CASSSGDRSEAFF.

The V gene is TRBV12-3 or TRBV12-4, the J gene TRBJ2-3; there is no DNA to check the TCRdb D call of TRBD1. The CDR3 loop spans 14 amino acids. The CDR3 sequence: CASGPGLAPDTQYF.